This T cell receptor beta chain was identified during a study of T cells in Graves' hyperthyroidism and ophthalmopathy. The length of the CDR3 is 16 residues. The V and J ends lost 5 bases and 4 bases, in that order; junction bases with no gene match: 14. This clonotype was counted ten times or more. The antigen is not known. Amplification targeted TCR beta CDR3 regions from RNA transcripts. HTBI primers drove first-round RT-PCR of the TCR CDR3. TCRdb called the multiplex PCR reads again in MiXCR, with one record for every CDR3 protein. The repertoire includes roughly 420,000 distinct CDR3 sequences, roughly 14% of them detected once, and roughly 7.7% sits in the top ten. Study-level findings and limits: Ophthalmopathy prediction by the model preceded onset by a median about 6.5 months.

Hyperthyroidism of Graves' type that showed no ophthalmopathy progression within 18 months was stable. The study based diagnoses on clinical symptoms, serum thyroxine and TRAb, thyroid ultrasound and orbital computed tomography. Isolation of PBMCs was performed on about 10 ml fresh peripheral blood. The receptor was derived from a woman aged 18-29 years with Graves' hyperthyroidism. The sequencing sample was made of blood. The chain couples TRBV12-3 or TRBV12-4 to TRBJ2-7; TRBD2 matches 7 bases. The CDR3 loop reads CASSVRGRLAEYEQYF. CDR3 coding DNA: TGTGCCAGCAGTGTGCGGGGGAGGCTAGCGGAATACGAGCAGTACTTC.